A selection of T cell receptor beta chains follows, all from one sample in a study of shared clonotypes between healthy human individuals. Produced via immunoSEQ multiplex PCR; TCRdb's table is partial and in-frame only. The top ten hold roughly 0.13% of the sample, which has roughly 2.6 million clones, approximately 92% seen once. Material for sequencing was naive CD4+ T cells sorted from blood. The origin of the receptors is a man aged 18 to 30 in good health. Both conserved end residues are part of each CDR3. A D gene is named only where the DNA matches it firmly. Not all rows give a size; the values are once, few, many and, for expanded clones, a class.

TRBD2	TRBV11-3	.	TRBJ2-5	TGTGCCAGCAGCTTAGTCTCCCGGGGGGTCCAAGAGACCCAGTACTTC	CASSLVSRGVQETQYF
.	TRBV19	.	TRBJ2-7	TGTGCCAGTATCTCCCTTATGACAGGCGCCTACGAGCAGTACTTC	CASISLMTGAYEQYF
TRBD2	TRBV7-8	.	TRBJ2-7	TGTGCCAGCAGTTTTGCGGGACTAGCGGTGTACGAGCAGTACTTC	CASSFAGLAVYEQYF
.	TRBV7-2	.	TRBJ2-7	TGTGCCAGCAGCTTAGCCTTTAGGGTGCAGGCTTCCTACGAGCAGTACTTC	CASSLAFRVQASYEQYF
.	TRBV7-9	few	TRBJ2-4	TGTGCCAGCAGCTTATCCCCCCTAAACATTCAGTACTTC	CASSLSPLNIQYF
TRBD2	TRBV2	.	TRBJ2-7	TGTGCCAGCAGTTTCTTAGCGGGAGGGCCCGACGAGCAGTACTTC	CASSFLAGGPDEQYF
.	TRBV30	.	TRBJ2-3	TGTGCCTGGACTATTGTTACGGCAGGGGATACGCAGTATTTT	CAWTIVTAGDTQYF
TRBD1	TRBV9	.	TRBJ1-6	TGTGCCAGCAGCGTAGGGCCCTACACAGGGGAAAACTCACCCCTCCACTTT	CASSVGPYTGENSPLHF
.	TRBV29-1	once	TRBJ1-1	TGCAGCGTTGATACAGGAATATTGGGGACTGAAGCTTTCTTT	CSVDTGILGTEAFF
TRBD2	TRBV5-8	.	TRBJ2-3	TGTGCCAGCAGCTTACTAGCGGGGGGTCCAGATACGCAGTATTTT	CASSLLAGGPDTQYF
.	TRBV7-6	.	TRBJ2-1	TGTGCCAGCAGCGAAGGGGGGGCCGGCCGGCAGTTCTTC	CASSEGGAGRQFF
.	TRBV4-2	once	TRBJ2-1	TGTGCCAGCAGCCAATTTCACTCAACCTCCTACAATGAGCAGTTCTTC	CASSQFHSTSYNEQFF